The T cell receptor beta chain described here comes from a study of beta chain features in type 1 diabetes. Study-wide results and caveats: VDJ junctions sequenced from type 1 diabetes patients showed fewer insertions and more deletions. Among all four CD4+ subsets, Type 1 diabetes patients had TCRB CDR3s that were moderately but significantly shorter.

All of the isolated RNA was reverse transcribed, so expressed TCRB transcripts were sequenced. Profiling relied on immunoSEQ multiplex PCR, and the TCRdb table lists in-frame clones only, not all of them. This sample yields roughly 730,000 clones, of which 10% to 15% are seen a single time; 0.02% to 0.025% belongs to the top ten. About this clone itself: Its antigen is not known.

V was pared by 1 base and J by 3 bases, with 6 bases of the junction left unmatched. This CDR3 region has 15 residues. Germline CDR1 SEHNR, CDR2 FQNEAQ (reference sequence). The chain joins TRBV7-9 to TRBJ2-7; 7 bases line up with TRBD1. Sequenced input: naive CD4+ T cells from blood. The TCR comes from a man aged 18 to 35 with type 1 diabetes. The CDR3 loop reads CASSLGVAGGYEQYF. The CDR3 DNA is TGTGCCAGCAGCTTAGGAGTTGCAGGGGGCTACGAGCAGTACTTC.